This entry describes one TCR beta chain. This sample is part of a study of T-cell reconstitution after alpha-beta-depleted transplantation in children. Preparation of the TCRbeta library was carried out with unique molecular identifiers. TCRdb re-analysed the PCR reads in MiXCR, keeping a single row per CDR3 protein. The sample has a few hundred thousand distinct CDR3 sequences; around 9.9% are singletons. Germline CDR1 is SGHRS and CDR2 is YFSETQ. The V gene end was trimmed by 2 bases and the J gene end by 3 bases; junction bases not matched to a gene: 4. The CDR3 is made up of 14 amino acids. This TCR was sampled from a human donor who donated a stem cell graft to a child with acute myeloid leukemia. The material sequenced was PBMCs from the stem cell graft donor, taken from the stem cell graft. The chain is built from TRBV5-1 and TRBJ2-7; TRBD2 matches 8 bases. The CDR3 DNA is TGCGCCAGCAGCTTCGGACTAGCCAACTACGAGCAGTACTTC. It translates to CASSFGLANYEQYF.